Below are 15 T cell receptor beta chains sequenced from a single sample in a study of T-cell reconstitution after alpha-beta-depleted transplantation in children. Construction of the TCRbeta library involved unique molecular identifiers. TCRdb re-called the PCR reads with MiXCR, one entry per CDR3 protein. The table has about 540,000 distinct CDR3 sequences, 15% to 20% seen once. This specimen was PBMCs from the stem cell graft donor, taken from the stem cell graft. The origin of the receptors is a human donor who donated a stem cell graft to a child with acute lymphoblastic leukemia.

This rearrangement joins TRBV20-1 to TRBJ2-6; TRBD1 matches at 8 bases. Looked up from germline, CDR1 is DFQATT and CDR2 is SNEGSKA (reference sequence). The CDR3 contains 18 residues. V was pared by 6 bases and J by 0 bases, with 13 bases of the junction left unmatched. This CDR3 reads CSARPRGQAFSGANVLTF. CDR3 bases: TGCAGTGCCCGCCCCCGGGGACAGGCATTCTCTGGGGCCAACGTCCTGACTTTC.

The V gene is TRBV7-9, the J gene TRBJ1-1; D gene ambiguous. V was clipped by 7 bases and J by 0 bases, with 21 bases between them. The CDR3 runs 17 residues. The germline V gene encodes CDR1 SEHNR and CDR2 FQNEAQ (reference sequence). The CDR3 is CASTTWRAATMNTEAFF. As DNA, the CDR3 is TGTGCCAGCACCACATGGAGGGCGGCGACCATGAACACTGAAGCTTTCTTT.

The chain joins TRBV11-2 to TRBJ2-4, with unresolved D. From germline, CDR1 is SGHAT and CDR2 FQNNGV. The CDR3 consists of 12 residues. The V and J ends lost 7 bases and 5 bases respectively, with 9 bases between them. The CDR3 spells CASTSLENIQYF. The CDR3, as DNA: TGTGCCAGCACCAGCTTAGAAAACATTCAGTACTTC.

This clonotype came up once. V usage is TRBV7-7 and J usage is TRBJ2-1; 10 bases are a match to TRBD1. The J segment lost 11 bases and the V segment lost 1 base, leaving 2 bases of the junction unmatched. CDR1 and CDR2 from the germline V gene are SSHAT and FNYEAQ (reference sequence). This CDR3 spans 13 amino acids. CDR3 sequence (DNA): TGTGCCAGCAGCTTAGGGGACAGGGGTCAGCAGTTCTTC. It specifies CASSLGDRGQQFF.

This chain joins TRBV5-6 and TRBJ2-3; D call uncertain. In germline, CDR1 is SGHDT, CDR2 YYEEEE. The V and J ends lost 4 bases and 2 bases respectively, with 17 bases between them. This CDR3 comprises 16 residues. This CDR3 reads CASSLSLAANTDTQYF. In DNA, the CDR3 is TGTGCCAGCAGCCTCTCATTGGCCGCCAACACAGATACGCAGTATTTT.

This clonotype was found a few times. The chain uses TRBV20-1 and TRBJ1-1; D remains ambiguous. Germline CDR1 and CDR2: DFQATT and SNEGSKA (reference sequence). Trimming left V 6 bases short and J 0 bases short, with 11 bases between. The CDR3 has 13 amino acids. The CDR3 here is CSAPAYLNTEAFF. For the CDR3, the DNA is TGCAGTGCCCCCGCATACCTGAACACTGAAGCTTTCTTT.

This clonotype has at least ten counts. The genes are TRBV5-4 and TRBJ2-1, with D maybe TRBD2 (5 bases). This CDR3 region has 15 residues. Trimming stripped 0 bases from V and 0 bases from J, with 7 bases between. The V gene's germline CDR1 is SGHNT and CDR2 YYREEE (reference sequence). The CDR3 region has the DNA TGTGCCAGCAGCTTGGGGAGCGGCTCCTACAATGAGCAGTTCTTC. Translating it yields CASSLGSGSYNEQFF.

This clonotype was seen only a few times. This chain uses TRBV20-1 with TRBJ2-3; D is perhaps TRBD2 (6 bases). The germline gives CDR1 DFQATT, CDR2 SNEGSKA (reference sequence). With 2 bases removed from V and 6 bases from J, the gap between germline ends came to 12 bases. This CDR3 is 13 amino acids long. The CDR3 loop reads CSARMAAGDTQYF. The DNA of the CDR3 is TGCAGTGCTAGAATGGCCGCGGGGGATACGCAGTATTTT.

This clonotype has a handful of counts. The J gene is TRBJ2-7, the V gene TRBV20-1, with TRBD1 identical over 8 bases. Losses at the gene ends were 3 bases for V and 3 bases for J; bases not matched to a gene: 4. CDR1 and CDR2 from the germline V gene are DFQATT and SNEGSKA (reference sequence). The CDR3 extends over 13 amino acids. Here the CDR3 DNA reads TGCAGTGCTAGCCGGGACAGGCTCTACGAGCAGTACTTC. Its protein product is CSASRDRLYEQYF.

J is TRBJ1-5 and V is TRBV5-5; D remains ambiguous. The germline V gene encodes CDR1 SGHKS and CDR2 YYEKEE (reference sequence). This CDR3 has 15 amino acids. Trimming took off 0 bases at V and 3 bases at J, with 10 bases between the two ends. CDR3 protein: CASSLEPDYNQPQHF. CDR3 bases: TGTGCCAGCAGCTTGGAGCCGGACTACAATCAGCCCCAGCATTTT.

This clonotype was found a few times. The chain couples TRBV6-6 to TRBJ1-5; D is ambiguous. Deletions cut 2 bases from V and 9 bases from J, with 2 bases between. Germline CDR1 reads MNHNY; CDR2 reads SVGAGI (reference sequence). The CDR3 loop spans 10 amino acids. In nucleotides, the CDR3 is TGTGCCAGCAGTTACGGGCCCCAGCATTTT. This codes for CASSYGPQHF.

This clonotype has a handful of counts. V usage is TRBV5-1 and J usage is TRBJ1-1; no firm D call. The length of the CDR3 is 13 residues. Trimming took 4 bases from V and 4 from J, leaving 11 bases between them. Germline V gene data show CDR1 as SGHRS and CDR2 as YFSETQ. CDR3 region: CASSPPRVTEAFF. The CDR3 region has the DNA TGCGCCAGCAGCCCCCCGAGGGTCACTGAAGCTTTCTTT.

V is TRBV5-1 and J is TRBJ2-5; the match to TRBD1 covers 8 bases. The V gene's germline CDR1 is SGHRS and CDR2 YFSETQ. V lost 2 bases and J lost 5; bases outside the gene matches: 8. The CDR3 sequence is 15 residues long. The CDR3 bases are TGCGCCAGCAGCTTAACAGGGGGACTGGAGGAGACCCAGTACTTC. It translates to CASSLTGGLEETQYF.

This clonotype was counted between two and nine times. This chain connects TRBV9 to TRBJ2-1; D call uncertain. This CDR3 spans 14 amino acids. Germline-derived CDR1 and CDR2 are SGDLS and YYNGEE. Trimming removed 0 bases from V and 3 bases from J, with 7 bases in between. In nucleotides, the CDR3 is TGTGCCAGCAGCGTAGAAGACGACTACAATGAGCAGTTCTTC. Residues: CASSVEDDYNEQFF.

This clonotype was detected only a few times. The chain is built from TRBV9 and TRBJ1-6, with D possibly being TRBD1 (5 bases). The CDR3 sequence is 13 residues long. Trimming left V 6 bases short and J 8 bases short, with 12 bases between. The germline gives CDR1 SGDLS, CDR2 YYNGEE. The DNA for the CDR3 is TGTGCCAGCACCTATGGGGGGGATTCACCCCTCCACTTT. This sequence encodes CASTYGGDSPLHF. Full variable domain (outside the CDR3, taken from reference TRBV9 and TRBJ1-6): DSGVTQTPKHLITATGQRVTLRCSPRSGDLSVYWYQQSLDQGLQFLIQYYNGEERAKGNILERFSAQQFPDLHSELNLSSLELGDSALYFCASTYGGDSPLHFGNGTRLTVT.